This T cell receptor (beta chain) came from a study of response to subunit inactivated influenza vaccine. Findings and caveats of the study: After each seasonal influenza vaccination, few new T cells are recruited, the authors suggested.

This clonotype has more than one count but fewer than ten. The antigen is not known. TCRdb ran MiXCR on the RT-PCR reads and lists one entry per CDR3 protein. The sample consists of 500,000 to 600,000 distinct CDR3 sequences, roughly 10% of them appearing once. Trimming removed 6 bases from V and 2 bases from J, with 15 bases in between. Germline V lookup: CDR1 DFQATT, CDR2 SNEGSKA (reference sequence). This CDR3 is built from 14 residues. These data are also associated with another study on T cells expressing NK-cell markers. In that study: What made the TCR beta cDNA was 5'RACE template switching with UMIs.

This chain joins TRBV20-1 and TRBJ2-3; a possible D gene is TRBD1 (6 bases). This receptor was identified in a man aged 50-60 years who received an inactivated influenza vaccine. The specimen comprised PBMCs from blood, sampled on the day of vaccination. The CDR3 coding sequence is TGCAGTGCCGAGTGGGGGCAGTACACAGATACGCAGTATTTT. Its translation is CSAEWGQYTDTQYF.